Included here is one T cell receptor beta chain sequence, with context. No antigen is known for it. The repertoire was sequenced with immunoSEQ multiplex PCR; TCRdb's copy has only in-frame clones and lacks some. The profile shows fewer than 1.8 million clones, roughly 98.5% of them singletons. This entry comes from a study of shared clonotypes between healthy human individuals. Study information: A few men and a couple of women, aged 18 to 49, were donors.

V lost 1 base to trimming and J lost 0 bases, with 13 bases between them. Germline values: CDR1 LGHNA, CDR2 YSLEER. This CDR3 has 17 amino acids. Study results and limitations: Naive CD4 clonotypes were shared across a handful of donors at roughly 5%.

This TCR came from a man aged 25 to 45 in good health. The chain couples TRBV4-3 to TRBJ2-1; D gene unclear. The sample taken for sequencing was naive CD4+ T cells sorted from blood. Indicated subset: CD45RA+ positively selected. This chain's CDR3 is CASSQVSEPLSYNEQFF. DNA of the CDR3: TGCGCCAGCAGCCAAGTCTCTGAACCCCTCTCCTACAATGAGCAGTTCTTC.